The clone carrying this TCR beta chain was found many times. The antigen remains undetermined. MiXCR, applied by TCRdb to the RACE reads, yields one record per CDR3 protein. The table has under 400,000 distinct CDR3 sequences, roughly 4.6% seen once; the top ten hold 2% to 3%. Germline CDR1 reads SGHRS; CDR2 reads YFSETQ. This CDR3 has 16 residues. Trimming cost V 2 bases and J 4 bases, with 18 bases left between them. This entry belongs to a study of human T cells and chemical hapten exposure. Study overall: Minor volume differences among pooled libraries chiefly drove per-sample TCR yield variation. Study findings and constraints: Because they had alopecia, donors may respond immunologically unlike healthy people. Significantly more large CDR3 similarity clusters arose among expanded TCRs than among controls.

Time point specified: pre-sensitization, week 0. This sample's treatment: therapeutic diphenylcyclopropenone sensitization with weekly scalp DPC. The source material was whole blood, sampled in connection with sensitization to the hapten diphenylcyclopropenone (DPC). The sequence came from a woman between 50 and 59 years old with alopecia areata. Some clones in this sample may be carry-over from other donors' samples. The rearrangement joins TRBV5-1 to TRBJ1-1, with a possible D match to TRBD1 (5 bases). The CDR3 DNA is TGCGCCAGCAGCTTCACCGGAGCGGAAAGGGGCACTGAAGCTTTCTTT. It yields the protein CASSFTGAERGTEAFF.